This T cell receptor beta chain originates from a study of blood T cell repertoires in COVID-19. Trimming removed 4 bases at V and 5 bases at J, with 12 bases between. CDR1 KGHSH and CDR2 LQKENI come from the germline V gene. The CDR3 has 13 amino acids. Sequenced by immunoSEQ multiplex PCR; TCRdb stores in-frame clones only, minus some. The sample includes around 150,000 clones, approximately 79% of them seen just once. The sample comprised peripheral blood. The chain carries TRBV18 and TRBJ2-7, with TRBD1 as a possible D gene (6 bases). This receptor was taken from a man aged 45-65 years with active or convalescent COVID-19. CDR3 protein: CASSLTGLNEQYF. Written as DNA, the CDR3 is TGTGCCAGCTCACTCACAGGGCTCAACGAGCAGTACTTC. The full variable domain, in which reference TRBV18 and TRBJ2-7 provide the parts outside the CDR3, is NAGVMQNPRHLVRRRGQEARLRCSPMKGHSHVYWYRQLPEEGLKFMVYLQKENIIDESGMPKERFSAEFPKEGPSILRIQQVVRGDSAAYFCASSLTGLNEQYFGPGTRLTVT.